This TCR beta chain came from a study of blood T cells in healthy people across ages. The second PCR ran roughly 6 to 12 cycles with a sample-barcoded 5' primer and J-beta primers. The authors tagged each cDNA molecule using a template-switch adaptor with 12 random nucleotides. TCRdb independently ran MiXCR on the 5' RACE reads; one entry per CDR3 protein. There are 800,000 or so distinct CDR3 sequences in the sample; about 25% occur only once, and approximately 4% lies in the top ten. The CDR3 extends over 14 amino acids. Germline trimming cut 4 bases from V and 2 bases from J; bases unmatched to any gene: 3. Germline V CDR1 and CDR2: MDHEN, SYDVKM. The sample was also reused in another study, on T cells of mothers and their children.

The receptor comes from a boy aged 5-17 years in good health. V gene TRBV28 combines with J gene TRBJ1-1; 8 bases align to TRBD1. Sequenced: blood. The CDR3 is CASSYRGYNTEAFF. In DNA form, the CDR3 reads TGTGCCAGCAGTTACAGGGGGTATAACACTGAAGCTTTCTTT.